Included here is one TCR beta chain sequence, with context. The antigen is unknown. This record belongs to a study of cytomegalovirus exposure and HLA in healthy donors. At the level of the study: Earlier sequencing of about 200 million T cells yielded 100 million to 140 million unique TCR beta sequences. Study results and caveats: Analysis performed later found 16,000 or so TCR beta sequences associated with HLA alleles at 0.05 false discovery rate. For TCR beta chains, V- and J-gene trimming was later linked to a missense DCLRE1C variant. Other equally common chains were less clonally expanded than HLA-associated TCR beta chains, a later analysis showed.

PCR primers comprised 60 Vbeta and 13 Jbeta primers. Repertoires were generated with immunoSEQ multiplex PCR, while TCRdb's copy carries only in-frame clones and drops some. Found here are 150,000 to 200,000 clones, around four fifths of them singletons; the top ten hold roughly 1.4%. Sequencing was performed on PBMCs. This clonotype was sampled from a woman aged 25 to 39 in good health and CMV-seronegative.

The CDR3 loop reads CASSMWDSLVNEQFF. DNA for the CDR3: TGTGCCAGTAGTATGTGGGACAGCCTAGTCAATGAGCAGTTCTTC. The rearrangement uses TRBV19 and TRBJ2-1; 7 bases match TRBD1. Per the germline V gene, CDR1 is LNHDA and CDR2 is SQIVND (reference sequence). V trimming: 3 bases; J trimming: 6 bases; junction bases outside the gene matches: 8. The CDR3 extends over 15 amino acids. Full variable domain (remainder filled in from reference TRBV19 and TRBJ2-1): DGGITQSPKYLFRKEGQNVTLSCEQNLNHDAMYWYRQDPGQGLRLIYYSQIVNDFQKGDIAEGYSVSREKKESFPLTVTSAQKNPTAFYLCASSMWDSLVNEQFFGPGTRLTVL.